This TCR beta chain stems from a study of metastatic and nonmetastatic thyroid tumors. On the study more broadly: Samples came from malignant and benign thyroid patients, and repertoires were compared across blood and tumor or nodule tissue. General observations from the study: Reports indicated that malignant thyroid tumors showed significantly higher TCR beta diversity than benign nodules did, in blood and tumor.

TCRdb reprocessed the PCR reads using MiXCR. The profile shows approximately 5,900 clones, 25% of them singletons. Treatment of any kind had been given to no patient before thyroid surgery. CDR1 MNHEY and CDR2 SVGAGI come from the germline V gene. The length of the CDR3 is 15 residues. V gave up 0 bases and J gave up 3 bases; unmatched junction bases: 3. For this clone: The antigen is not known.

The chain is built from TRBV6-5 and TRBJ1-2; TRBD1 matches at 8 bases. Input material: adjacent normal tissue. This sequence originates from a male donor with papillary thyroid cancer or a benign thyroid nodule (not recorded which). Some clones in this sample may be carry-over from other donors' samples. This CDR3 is CASSYSWTGHYGYTF. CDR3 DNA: TGTGCCAGCAGTTACTCATGGACAGGGCACTATGGCTACACCTTC.